Listed here are 7 T cell receptor beta chains from one sample, sequenced in a study of T cell responses to AZD1222 COVID-19 vaccine (dated by TCRdb to the early 2020s). The sample's time point, from its label and the paper: about 28 days (+/-7) after the second vaccine dose. The library was built by means of the immunoSEQ multiplex PCR assay. TCRdb took this table from immuneACCESS and kept in-frame rearrangements with V and J called. Such tables lack part of the clones; where checked against another copy, unresolved V genes explain under half of the gap, and the rest is unexplained. Recorded for this sample are roughly 120,000 clones; around 93% of them occurred a single time. The ten largest clones take up around 3% of the sample. Material: peripheral blood, obtained 28 days after the second AZD1222 dose. The receptors were sampled from an adult who received the AZD1222 COVID-19 vaccine.

V and J are TRBV5-4 and TRBJ1-2; no firm D call. V lost 0 bases and J 1 base, leaving 4 bases between the germline ends. There are 13 residues in the CDR3. Germline V gene data show CDR1 as SGHNT and CDR2 as YYREEE (reference sequence). The CDR3, as DNA: TGTGCCAGCAGCTTGGCAGATAACTATGGCTACACCTTC. Its translation: CASSLADNYGYTF.

The chain links TRBV19 to TRBJ2-5, with D possibly matching TRBD1 (6 bases). Germline V gene data show CDR1 as LNHDA and CDR2 as SQIVND (reference sequence). V lost 6 bases, J lost 5 bases, and 13 bases lay in between. The CDR3 runs to 13 residues. The CDR3: CASSQQGAETQYF. The CDR3 DNA follows: TGTGCCAGTAGCCAACAGGGAGCGGAGACCCAGTACTTC.

This chain joins TRBV19 and TRBJ1-5; the match to TRBD1 covers 12 bases. The CDR3 is 16 residues long. The ends lost 7 bases at V and 7 bases at J; junction bases unmatched: 11. From germline, CDR1 is LNHDA and CDR2 SQIVND (reference sequence). The CDR3 spells CASNTRDRGLGQPQHF. The CDR3 DNA sequence: TGTGCCAGTAACACCCGGGACAGGGGGCTCGGGCAGCCCCAGCATTTT.

The chain is built from TRBV5-5 and TRBJ2-1, with D perhaps being TRBD1 or TRBD2 (5 bases each). The CDR3 contains 13 residues. V was cut by 5 bases and J by 5 bases, with 11 bases left in between. Germline V gene data show CDR1 as SGHKS and CDR2 as YYEKEE (reference sequence). The CDR3 sequence: CASRGPINNEQFF. DNA for the CDR3: TGTGCCAGCAGGGGACCTATTAACAATGAGCAGTTCTTC.

The chain combines TRBV7-2 with TRBJ1-6; D is unclear. This CDR3 region has 16 residues. V was cut by 1 base and J by 9 bases, with 16 bases left in between. The germline gives CDR1 SGHTA, CDR2 FQGNSA. CDR3 in DNA: TGTGCCAGCAGCTTAGACGCAGTTCGGCGGACTTCACCCCTCCACTTT. Translating gives CASSLDAVRRTSPLHF.

The V call is TRBV18, the J call TRBJ2-7, with TRBD2 matching over 7 bases. This CDR3 has 18 amino acids. Germline V gene sequence: CDR1 KGHSH, CDR2 LQKENI. After removal of 6 bases from V and 6 bases from J, the junction contained 23 bases not matched to a gene. In DNA, the CDR3 is TGTGCCAGCTCCTACCAAAGAGAAGCGGGGCTCTTCCTCTCCGAGCAGTACTTC. As protein: CASSYQREAGLFLSEQYF.

This chain connects TRBV7-8 to TRBJ1-2; 7 positions agree with TRBD1. The germline gives CDR1 SGHVS, CDR2 FQNEAQ. Unmatched junction bases numbered 11, after V lost 4 bases and J lost 6 bases. The CDR3 sequence is 15 residues long. The CDR3 here is CASSSRQGRAHGYTF. CDR3 DNA: TGTGCCAGCAGCTCCCGACAGGGACGAGCTCATGGCTACACCTTC.